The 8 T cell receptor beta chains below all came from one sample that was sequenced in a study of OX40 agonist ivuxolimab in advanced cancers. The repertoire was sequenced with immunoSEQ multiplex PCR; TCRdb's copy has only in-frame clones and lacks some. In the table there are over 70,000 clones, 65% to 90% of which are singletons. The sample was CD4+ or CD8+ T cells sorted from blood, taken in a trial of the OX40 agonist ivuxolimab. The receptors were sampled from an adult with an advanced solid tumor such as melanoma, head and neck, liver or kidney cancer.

For the CDR3, the DNA is TGTGCCAGCAGCTTGGGGACAGCGTTGTTGGATGGCTACACCTTC. It is translated as CASSLGTALLDGYTF. The chain is built from TRBV5-6 and TRBJ1-2, with D possibly matching TRBD1 (6 bases). Germline CDR1 reads SGHDT; CDR2 reads YYEEEE. V was pared by 0 bases and J by 6 bases, with 15 bases between. CDR3 length: 15 amino acids.

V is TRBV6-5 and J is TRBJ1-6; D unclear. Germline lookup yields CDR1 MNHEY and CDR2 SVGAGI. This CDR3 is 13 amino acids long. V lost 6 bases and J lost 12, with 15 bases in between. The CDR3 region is CASRPSVRLPLHF. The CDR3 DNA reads TGTGCCAGCAGGCCCTCCGTCCGGTTACCCCTCCACTTT.

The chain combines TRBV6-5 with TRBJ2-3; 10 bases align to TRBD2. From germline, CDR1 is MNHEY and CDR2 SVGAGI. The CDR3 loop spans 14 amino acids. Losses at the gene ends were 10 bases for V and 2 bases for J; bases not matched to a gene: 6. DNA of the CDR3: TGTGCCACATCCAGCGGGGGGGCCACAGATACGCAGTATTTT. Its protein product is CATSSGGATDTQYF.

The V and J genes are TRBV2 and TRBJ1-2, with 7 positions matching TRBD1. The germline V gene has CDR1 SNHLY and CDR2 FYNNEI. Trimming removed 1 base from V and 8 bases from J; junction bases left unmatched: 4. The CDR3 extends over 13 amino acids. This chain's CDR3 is CASSEGGGRGYTF. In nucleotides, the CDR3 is TGTGCCAGCAGTGAAGGAGGGGGCAGGGGCTACACCTTC.

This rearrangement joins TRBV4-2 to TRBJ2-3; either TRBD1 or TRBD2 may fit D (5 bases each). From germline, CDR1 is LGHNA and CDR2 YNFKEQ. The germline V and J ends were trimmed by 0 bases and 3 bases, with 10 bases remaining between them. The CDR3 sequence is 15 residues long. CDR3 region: CASSQDKRTTDTQYF. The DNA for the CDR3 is TGTGCCAGCAGCCAAGATAAGCGGACAACAGATACGCAGTATTTT.

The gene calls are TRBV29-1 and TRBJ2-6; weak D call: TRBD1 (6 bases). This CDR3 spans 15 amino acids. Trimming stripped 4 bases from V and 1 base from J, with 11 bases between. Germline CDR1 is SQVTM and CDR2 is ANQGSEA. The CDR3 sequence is CSVAQGRSGANVLTF. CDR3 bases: TGCAGCGTTGCACAGGGACGATCTGGGGCCAACGTCCTGACTTTC.

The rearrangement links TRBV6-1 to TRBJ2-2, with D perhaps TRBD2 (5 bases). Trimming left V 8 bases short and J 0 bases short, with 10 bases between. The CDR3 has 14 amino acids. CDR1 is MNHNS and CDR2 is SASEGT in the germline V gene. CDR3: CASGRGTNTGELFF. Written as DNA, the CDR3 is TGTGCCAGCGGCCGGGGAACGAACACCGGGGAGCTGTTTTTT.

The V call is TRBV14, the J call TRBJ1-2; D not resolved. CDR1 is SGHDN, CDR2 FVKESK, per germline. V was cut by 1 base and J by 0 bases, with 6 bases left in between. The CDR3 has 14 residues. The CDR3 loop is CASSQGLPNYGYTF. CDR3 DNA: TGTGCCAGCAGCCAAGGACTTCCTAACTATGGCTACACCTTC.